The rows below give T cell receptor beta chains drawn from one sample of a study of OX40 agonist ivuxolimab in advanced cancers. Sequenced by immunoSEQ multiplex PCR; TCRdb stores in-frame clones only, minus some. Of approximately 25,000 clones in the sample, around 90% were seen once. The sample consisted of CD4+ or CD8+ T cells sorted from blood, taken in a trial of the OX40 agonist ivuxolimab. These receptors were taken from an adult with an advanced solid tumor such as melanoma, head and neck, liver or kidney cancer. The conserved cysteine and the conserved F or W are not part of the CDR3 here. The order of the fields is D gene, V gene, CDR3 length, J gene, CDR3 protein. The D gene is left open where the match is weak.

>NA|TRBV6-5|10|TRBJ2-2
ASSYSAGELF
>NA|TRBV10-1|11|TRBJ2-3
ASSEFEADTQY
>NA|TRBV4-1|14|TRBJ2-3
ASSQVGGPSTDTQY
>NA|TRBV4-1|12|TRBJ2-7
ASSHAGRVHEQY
>TRBD1|TRBV7-6|16|TRBJ1-3
ASSSTRTGGRTGNTIY
>NA|TRBV5-6|11|TRBJ2-7
ASSLVYSYEQY
>NA|TRBV19|17|TRBJ1-5
ASSPKKVDPRTGNQPQH
>NA|TRBV11-2|14|TRBJ2-2
ASSSTIGHNTGELF
>TRBD2|TRBV7-2|11|TRBJ2-5
ASSPRTSETQY
>NA|TRBV6-5|12|TRBJ2-3
ASSYGVSTDTQY
>NA|TRBV6-5|13|TRBJ1-2
ASSQVQGPFDGYT
>NA|TRBV11-2|12|TRBJ1-4
ASKVQETNEKLF
>NA|TRBV29-1|11|TRBJ2-6
SVRIFGANVLT
>NA|TRBV5-1|11|TRBJ2-1
ASRRDSYNEQF
>TRBD1|TRBV19|19|TRBJ1-1
ASSIDDLTQGAGSMNTEAF
>NA|TRBV18|14|TRBJ2-6
ASSPRELSGANVLT
>TRBD1|TRBV29-1|14|TRBJ2-6
SADQGVKAGANVLT
>NA|TRBV7-9|12|TRBJ1-1
ASSRGEGNTEAF
>NA|TRBV27|12|TRBJ2-2
ASSFQRYTGELF
>NA|TRBV6-4|15|TRBJ1-5
ASSDAPGFYSNQPQH
>TRBD1|TRBV7-6|19|TRBJ1-5
ASSSDNQLKTGEYSNQPQH
>NA|TRBV7-2|13|TRBJ1-1
ASSLDLGLNTEAF
>NA|TRBV28|13|TRBJ1-4
ASSLGVPTNEKLF
>NA|TRBV6-1|12|TRBJ1-5
ASSAGGGNQPQH
>NA|TRBV5-1|12|TRBJ2-1
ASSLALADNEQF
>NA|TRBV7-2|12|TRBJ1-2
ASSLAEQVRGYT
>NA|TRBV11-3|12|NA
ASSLAERSYEQY
>TRBD1|TRBV5-6|12|TRBJ1-2
ASSPTGVNYGYT
>NA|TRBV6-1|10|TRBJ2-7
ASSEAGYEQY
>NA|TRBV4-1|13|TRBJ2-1
ASSPGAERYNEQF
>NA|TRBV10-1|11|TRBJ2-7
ASSDLVASEQY
>TRBD1|TRBV14|15|TRBJ1-1
ASSQDGQGALDTEAF
>TRBD1|TRBV19|15|TRBJ2-7
ASSTTGTGWPTYEQY
>NA|TRBV19|14|TRBJ1-5
ASTPRPGGGNQPQH
>TRBD1|TRBV6-1|13|TRBJ1-4
ASSGTGGGGEKLF
>TRBD2|TRBV11-3|13|TRBJ2-1
ASSLELAGGHEQF
>NA|TRBV7-9|11|TRBJ2-7
ASSRTGTNEQY
>TRBD2|TRBV5-4|13|TRBJ2-7
ASSMDSGSGYEQY
>NA|TRBV6-6|13|TRBJ2-3
ASIPFGEVADTQY
>NA|TRBV28|12|TRBJ1-4
ASSLFQSGEKLF
>NA|TRBV25-1|11|TRBJ1-2
ASSGAYTYGYT
>NA|TRBV2|14|TRBJ2-1
ASSRGQLSSYNEQF
>NA|TRBV27|11|TRBJ2-7
ASSWERSYEQY
>TRBD1|TRBV20-1|9|TRBJ1-4
SGTGGEKLF
>TRBD1|TRBV23-1|12|TRBJ2-3
ASRPRQGSDTQY
>TRBD1|TRBV11-3|13|TRBJ2-1
ASSPWTGEGAEQF
>NA|TRBV11-2|13|TRBJ1-1
ASSLRGGAYTEAF
>NA|TRBV18|13|TRBJ2-5
ASSPRLAGQETQY
>NA|TRBV27|11|TRBJ2-1
ASAGQPYNEQF
>TRBD2|TRBV5-6|13|TRBJ2-7
ASSLLTGGYYEQY
>TRBD1|TRBV30|15|TRBJ2-6
AWTLGDSSSGANVLT
>TRBD2|TRBV10-2|15|TRBJ2-1
ASINGRASGRDDEQF
>TRBD2|TRBV5-1|12|TRBJ2-3
ASSLTSGPDTQY
>NA|TRBV9|13|TRBJ2-7
ASSVTPGQAYEQY
>NA|TRBV5-6|10|TRBJ2-4
ASSRNEDIQY
>NA|TRBV4-2|13|TRBJ1-2
ASSQLVSGVGGYT
>NA|TRBV5-6|12|TRBJ1-2
ASSWTRVNYGYT
>TRBD1|TRBV7-2|13|TRBJ2-2
ASSPTGANTGELF